This TCR beta chain appears in the sequencing data of a study of CD8 T cells in Susac syndrome (dated by TCRdb to the late 2010s). In the study overall: Whether CD8+ T cell activation and differentiation in Susac syndrome was antigen driven was tested using repertoire sequencing.

At the junction V is shortened by 2 bases and J by 2 bases, with 3 bases in between. From cysteine to phenylalanine, the CDR3 is 13 amino acids long. The DNA shown is the 39-base CDR3, in frame from base 1. Based on the germline V gene (reference sequence), the CDR1 and CDR2 sequences are SEHNR and FQNEAQ. This clonotype has a handful of counts. This clone's antigen is unknown. Qualities for individual bases were not recorded, and no much larger clone is one base off. RNA was extracted using the RNeasy kit, and about 0.45 to 1 microgram was reverse transcribed with random hexamers. The immunoSEQ multiplex PCR assay, which covers 54 Vbeta and 13 Jbeta segments, was used to amplify TCR beta CDR3 regions. PCR amplification bias was corrected by using a synthetic template baseline for primer optimization and computational correction. As for the original processing: Only productive sequences were kept, with reads annotated to V, D and J genes according to IMGT and analyzed in immunoSEQ Analyzer. Clonality was computed as one minus Shannon entropy normalized by log2 of the number of productive unique sequences. Public and private clones were assessed among the 100 most prevalent clones of each patient and control. Clones were defined as Susac-specific if absent from the healthy and MS cohorts, from 900 to 1,200 published viral clones and from other ImmuneACCESS disease sequences. The public reads were reanalyzed by TCRdb: fastp trimming at Q25, MiXCR alignment, in-frame beta chains only. Each CDR3 protein gets just one entry, which takes the most common genes and DNA from the rows behind it. These V and J calls are TCRdb output, not the study's own analysis. The table for this sample lists some 180,000 distinct CDR3 sequences; approximately 94% of them were counted only once. The ten top clones hold roughly 0.096% of the sample.

Study-wide conclusions, independent of this receptor: The number of individuals in the TCR sequencing and HLA analysis was acknowledged as relatively small.

Peripheral blood CD8+ and CD4+ T cells from healthy donors, Susac syndrome patients and multiple sclerosis patients were profiled using high-throughput TCR beta sequencing. The healthy donors served as controls matched for age and sex. Bulk CD8+ and CD4+ T cells were purified magnetically by negative isolation, whereas CD8+ TEMRA cells were enriched by FACS. Blood was collected in EDTA tubes and processed within 24 hours, with PBMCs isolated through density gradient centrifugation. PBMCs intended for TCR sequencing were frozen in liquid nitrogen and were later thawed in a 37 degrees C water bath. Purity of sorted or isolated CD4+, CD8+ and CD8+ TEMRA cells was at least 90%.

The specimen was CD4+ T cells from PBMCs. The receptor was isolated from a human donor in good health. Rearrangement joined TRBV7-9 to TRBJ2-2; the D gene is not confidently resolved. The CDR3 region has the sequence CASSLKNTGELFF. The bases read TGTGCCAGCAGCTTAAAAAACACCGGGGAGCTGTTTTTT.